These 7 T cell receptor beta chains were all obtained from the same sample, sequenced in a study of cytomegalovirus exposure and HLA in healthy donors. PCR primers comprised 60 Vbeta and 13 Jbeta primers. The protocol was immunoSEQ multiplex PCR, while the TCRdb copy is restricted to in-frame clones and leaves out a portion. The sample yields about 140,000 clones, almost 85% seen once. The specimen sequenced was PBMCs. These receptors all come from a man aged 25 to 40 in good health and CMV-seropositive.

The chain has TRBV4-2 and TRBJ2-1, with TRBD2 matching 11 bases. Losses at the gene ends were 1 base for V and 6 bases for J; bases not matched to a gene: 5. Germline CDR1 is LGHNA and CDR2 is YNFKEQ. The CDR3 runs 16 residues. The CDR3 loop reads CASSQGSLAGVNEQFF. The DNA for the CDR3 is TGTGCCAGCAGCCAAGGGTCACTAGCGGGGGTCAATGAGCAGTTCTTC.

The chain carries TRBV13 and TRBJ1-2; D is possibly TRBD1 (5 bases). Germline V gene sequence: CDR1 PRHDT, CDR2 FYEKMQ (reference sequence). The CDR3 length is 15 residues. The V end was cut by 6 bases, the J end by 5 bases, with 19 bases between. The CDR3 DNA follows: TGTGCCAGCAGTTCCGAGACAGAGTTCCCTTATGGCTACACCTTC. Encoded protein: CASSSETEFPYGYTF.

This clone has just one count. This chain uses TRBV27 with TRBJ2-5, with a possible D match to TRBD2 (7 bases). Trimming removed 2 bases at V and 5 bases at J, with 18 bases between. CDR3 length equals 16 residues. Germline V gene sequence: CDR1 MNHEY, CDR2 SMNVEV (reference sequence). CDR3 loop: CASSLNWAGARETQYF. The CDR3 coding sequence is TGTGCCAGCAGTTTAAATTGGGCGGGGGCGAGGGAGACCCAGTACTTC.

The V call is TRBV7-6, the J call TRBJ2-3, with 13 bases fitting TRBD2. CDR1 SGHVS and CDR2 FNYEAQ come from the germline V gene. After removal of 5 bases from V and 6 bases from J, the junction contained 8 bases not matched to a gene. CDR3 size: 16 residues. The CDR3 bases are TGTGCCAGCAGCCCCCGACTAGCGGGAGGAGGGGATACGCAGTATTTT. This encodes CASSPRLAGGGDTQYF.

The chain links TRBV27 to TRBJ2-1, with a possible D match to TRBD2 (5 bases). Germline V CDR1 and CDR2: MNHEY, SMNVEV (reference sequence). V lost 1 base and J lost 12, with 19 bases in between. This CDR3 comprises 15 residues. CDR3 protein: CASSLFTGIDNRQFF. The DNA for the CDR3 is TGTGCCAGCAGTTTATTTACGGGAATTGATAATCGGCAGTTCTTC.

The V and J genes are TRBV6-5 and TRBJ1-2; weak D call: TRBD1 (5 bases). The CDR3 has 12 amino acids. The germline V gene has CDR1 MNHEY and CDR2 SVGAGI. The ends were cut back, 6 bases at V and 6 bases at J, with 11 bases in the middle. The DNA of the CDR3 is TGTGCCAGCAGGCCGTCAGGGAATGGCTACACCTTC. This encodes CASRPSGNGYTF.

The V and J genes are TRBV20-1 and TRBJ1-1; a possible D gene is TRBD1 (5 bases). V shed 3 bases and J shed 11 bases, with 13 bases lying between them. The V gene's germline CDR1 is DFQATT and CDR2 SNEGSKA (reference sequence). CDR3 length: 11 amino acids. The CDR3 bases are TGCAGTGCTAGGTATGGGGCAGGGGCTTTCTTT. It specifies CSARYGAGAFF.